The 28 T cell receptor beta chains below come from one sample, sequenced in a study of OX40 agonist ivuxolimab in advanced cancers. TCRdb's copy holds only in-frame clones and misses some; the assay was immunoSEQ multiplex PCR. The sample lists 90,000 to 100,000 clones, more than 85% occurring once. Sequenced here: CD4+ or CD8+ T cells sorted from blood, sampled in a trial of the OX40 agonist ivuxolimab. The receptors were sampled from an adult with an advanced solid tumor such as melanoma, head and neck, liver or kidney cancer.

The gene calls are TRBV10-3 and TRBJ1-1; D not resolved. The CDR3 length is 13 residues. Germline values: CDR1 ENHRY, CDR2 SYGVKD. Trimming took off 8 bases at V and 0 bases at J, with 10 bases between the two ends. CDR3 sequence: CAIEDVLNTEAFF. The CDR3 DNA reads as TGTGCCATCGAGGATGTTCTGAACACTGAAGCTTTCTTT.

The genes are TRBV10-1 and TRBJ1-2, with D unclear. Trimming removed 2 bases at V and 4 bases at J, with 14 bases between. CDR3 size: 15 residues. Germline CDR1 WNHNN, CDR2 SYGVQD (reference sequence). The CDR3 loop is CASSEQVVRIYGYTF. As DNA, the CDR3 is TGCGCCAGCAGTGAGCAGGTCGTGCGCATCTATGGCTACACCTTC.

CDR3 sequence: CASGLAGTGELFF. In DNA, the CDR3 is TGTGCCAGCGGACTAGCGGGAACCGGGGAGCTGTTTTTT. The rearrangement joins TRBV6-6 to TRBJ2-2; 12 bases are shared with TRBD2. The CDR3 spans 13 residues. The V and J ends lost 8 bases and 5 bases, in that order; junction bases with no gene match: 0. Looked up from germline, CDR1 is MNHNY and CDR2 is SVGAGI (reference sequence).

The chain has TRBV5-4 and TRBJ2-5; a possible D gene is TRBD2 (5 bases). V dropped 4 bases and J dropped 5 bases, with 15 bases sitting between them. Per the germline V gene, CDR1 is SGHNT and CDR2 is YYREEE (reference sequence). The CDR3 runs 14 residues. CDR3 in DNA: TGTGCCAGCAGCCTCGGGAATCGGTTGGAGACCCAGTACTTC. This codes for CASSLGNRLETQYF. Together with reference TRBV5-4 and TRBJ2-5, the CDR3 gives the full variable domain: ETGVTQSPTHLIKTRGQQVTLRCSSQSGHNTVSWYQQALGQGPQFIFQYYREEENGRGNFPPRFSGLQFPNYSSELNVNALELDDSALYLCASSLGNRLETQYFGPGTRLLVL.

The chain recombines TRBV5-8 with TRBJ1-6; D is uncertain. The CDR3 is 15 amino acids. Germline assignment: CDR1 SGHTS and CDR2 YDEGEE. Trimming left V 0 bases short and J 10 bases short, with 14 bases between. The CDR3 loop reads CASSLGGAMGSPLHF. DNA of the CDR3: TGTGCCAGCAGCTTGGGCGGCGCCATGGGGTCACCCCTCCACTTT.

This clone was detected only once. V gene TRBV29-1 combines with J gene TRBJ2-1, with TRBD2 identical over 7 bases. Germline lookup yields CDR1 SQVTM and CDR2 ANQGSEA. V lost 6 bases to trimming and J lost 2 bases; unmatched junction nucleotides: 7. This CDR3 region has 14 residues. CDR3: CSVVSGTPYNEQFF. DNA for the CDR3: TGCAGCGTCGTCAGCGGGACGCCCTACAATGAGCAGTTCTTC.

In regard to this clone: This sample includes further DNA sequences coding for the same CDR3. V usage is TRBV19 and J usage is TRBJ1-4, with a tentative D call TRBD1 (6 bases). Trimming took 8 bases from V and 0 from J, leaving 7 bases between them. CDR1 LNHDA and CDR2 SQIVND come from the germline V gene (reference sequence). The CDR3 extends over 13 amino acids. The CDR3 bases are TGTGCCAGTCGGACAGCAACTAATGAAAAACTGTTTTTT. Translation: CASRTATNEKLFF.

The J gene is TRBJ2-1, the V gene TRBV7-2, with TRBD2 matching over 7 bases. There are 16 residues in the CDR3. Trimming took 0 bases from V and 4 from J; bases not matched to a gene: 6. Looked up from germline, CDR1 is SGHTA and CDR2 is FQGNSA. The DNA for the CDR3 is TGTGCCAGCAGCTTAGCGGTAGCTAGCGGATACAATGAGCAGTTCTTC. This sequence encodes CASSLAVASGYNEQFF.

The chain couples TRBV5-4 to TRBJ1-6, with a possible D match to TRBD1 (5 bases). The CDR3 contains 16 residues. V shed 2 bases and J shed 0 bases, with 9 bases lying between them. From germline, CDR1 is SGHNT and CDR2 YYREEE (reference sequence). CDR3 amino acids: CASSLGTDSYNSPLHF. The CDR3 DNA reads TGTGCCAGCAGCTTAGGGACGGACTCCTATAATTCACCCCTCCACTTT.

This clone was found once. V is TRBV6-5 and J is TRBJ1-2; TRBD1 matches 11 bases. V trimming: 0 bases; J trimming: 2 bases; junction bases outside the gene matches: 2. Germline-derived CDR1 and CDR2 are MNHEY and SVGAGI. The CDR3 is 16 residues long. CDR3 nucleotide sequence: TGTGCCAGCAGTTACTCTCGGACAGGGGGCAACTATGGCTACACCTTC. Encoded protein: CASSYSRTGGNYGYTF.

CDR3 region: CASSLTSSNYGYTF. The CDR3 region has the DNA TGTGCCAGCAGCCTTACTAGTTCGAACTATGGCTACACCTTC. The gene calls are TRBV7-8 and TRBJ1-2; D is unresolved. V lost 5 bases and J 2 bases, leaving 12 bases between the germline ends. Per the germline V gene, CDR1 is SGHVS and CDR2 is FQNEAQ. The CDR3 runs 14 residues.

The V gene is TRBV6-5, the J gene TRBJ1-1, with D maybe TRBD1 (5 bases). Deletions cut 5 bases from V and 6 bases from J, with 19 bases between. Germline values: CDR1 MNHEY, CDR2 SVGAGI. CDR3 length equals 15 residues. The CDR3 region is CASSRIRVDGAEAFF. The CDR3 DNA sequence: TGTGCCAGCAGTCGAATCAGGGTTGACGGGGCTGAAGCTTTCTTT.

The chain employs TRBV19 and TRBJ1-5; 7 nucleotides align to TRBD1. The CDR3 is 13 amino acids. Germline CDR1 reads LNHDA; CDR2 reads SQIVND (reference sequence). V shed 8 bases and J 9 bases; nucleotides not matched to a gene: 10. CDR3 loop: CASWDSAPGPQHF. In DNA form, the CDR3 reads TGTGCCAGTTGGGACAGTGCGCCCGGGCCCCAGCATTTT. Variable domain in full (rest from reference TRBV19 and TRBJ1-5): DGGITQSPKYLFRKEGQNVTLSCEQNLNHDAMYWYRQDPGQGLRLIYYSQIVNDFQKGDIAEGYSVSREKKESFPLTVTSAQKNPTAFYLCASWDSAPGPQHFGDGTRLSIL.

The chain carries TRBV7-9 and TRBJ2-3; TRBD1 matches at 10 bases. Germline trimming cut 5 bases from V and 7 bases from J; bases unmatched to any gene: 12. Germline values: CDR1 SEHNR, CDR2 FQNEAQ (reference sequence). CDR3 length: 16 residues. This CDR3 is CASSPTPGQGLNTQYF. The CDR3 DNA reads as TGTGCCAGCAGCCCGACCCCGGGACAGGGGCTGAATACGCAGTATTTT. Looking up the rest from reference TRBV7-9 and TRBJ2-3 gives the full variable domain: DTGVSQNPRHKITKRGQNVTFRCDPISEHNRLYWYRQTLGQGPEFLTYFQNEAQLEKSRLLSDRFSAERPKGSFSTLEIQRTEQGDSAMYLCASSPTPGQGLNTQYFGPGTRLTVL.

V usage is TRBV7-6 and J usage is TRBJ2-1, with TRBD2 identical over 10 bases. The CDR3 totals 17 residues. The V gene end was trimmed by 5 bases and the J gene end by 7 bases; junction bases not matched to a gene: 14. Germline loops: CDR1 SGHVS, CDR2 FNYEAQ. The CDR3 region is CASSRPSGAGGPNEQFF. The CDR3, as DNA: TGTGCCAGCAGCAGACCCTCGGGAGCGGGAGGGCCGAATGAGCAGTTCTTC.

The chain links TRBV6-6 to TRBJ1-1; D might be TRBD1 (6 bases). Germline CDR1 and CDR2: MNHNY and SVGAGI (reference sequence). V was shortened by 2 bases and J by 8 bases, with 15 bases between the two germline ends. The CDR3 is 14 amino acids. CDR3 DNA: TGTGCCAGCAGTTACCCCTTTCGGGGGGCCGAAGCTTTCTTT. This codes for CASSYPFRGAEAFF.

The chain joins TRBV10-3 to TRBJ2-2, with 9 bases identical to TRBD2. Germline V gene lookup returns CDR1 ENHRY and CDR2 SYGVKD. The CDR3 runs 16 residues. V shed 6 bases, J shed 1 base, and the junction held 6 bases outside the gene matches. The CDR3 region has the DNA TGTGCCATCAGCGTGACTAGCGGAGGGAACACCGGGGAGCTGTTTTTT. Its protein product is CAISVTSGGNTGELFF.

The gene calls are TRBV5-1 and TRBJ1-6; TRBD1 matches 7 bases. Per the germline V gene, CDR1 is SGHRS and CDR2 is YFSETQ. Trimming cost V 4 bases and J 7 bases; bases outside gene matches: 14. This CDR3 has 17 amino acids. The CDR3 DNA sequence: TGCGCCAGCAGCACCGGTACACCAACAGGGGCGAATTCACCCCTCCACTTT. The encoded protein is CASSTGTPTGANSPLHF.

This rearrangement joins TRBV4-1 to TRBJ1-2; D is possibly TRBD1 (6 bases). Deletions cut 10 bases from V and 3 bases from J, with 18 bases between. The length of the CDR3 is 14 residues. Germline V gene lookup returns CDR1 MGHRA and CDR2 YSYEKL. The DNA for the CDR3 is TGCGCCACCCTGGGGGGCGCAGGGGACTATGGCTACACCTTC. This sequence encodes CATLGGAGDYGYTF.

This chain joins TRBV28 and TRBJ2-4; D is tentatively TRBD1 or TRBD2 (6 bases each). Germline loops: CDR1 MDHEN, CDR2 SYDVKM. V shed 6 bases and J shed 0 bases, with 12 bases lying between them. The CDR3 is 15 amino acids. The CDR3 here is CASSWGDIAKNIQYF. CDR3 nucleotide sequence: TGTGCCAGCAGCTGGGGGGACATAGCCAAAAACATTCAGTACTTC.

The V gene is TRBV30, the J gene TRBJ1-4; D possibly corresponds to TRBD1 (6 bases). The CDR3 runs to 15 residues. Per the germline V gene, CDR1 is GTSNPN and CDR2 is SVGIG (reference sequence). The germline V and J ends were trimmed by 1 base and 10 bases, with 19 bases remaining between them. This CDR3 reads CAWSAARSGGGKLFF. Written as DNA, the CDR3 is TGTGCCTGGAGTGCCGCACGCTCCGGGGGCGGAAAACTGTTTTTT.

V gene TRBV5-1 combines with J gene TRBJ2-1; D call uncertain. The length of the CDR3 is 11 residues. Trimming cost V 0 bases and J 12 bases, with 7 bases left between them. Germline V gene data show CDR1 as SGHRS and CDR2 as YFSETQ. The CDR3 protein is CASSLGIVQFF. For the CDR3, the DNA is TGCGCCAGCAGCTTGGGGATTGTGCAGTTCTTC.

The chain is built from TRBV7-9 and TRBJ1-1; D unresolved. The V gene lost 2 bases and the J gene lost 1 base, with 11 bases spanning the gap. The CDR3 spans 15 residues. Germline CDR1 reads SEHNR; CDR2 reads FQNEAQ (reference sequence). For the CDR3, the DNA is TGTGCCAGCAGCTTAAGGGATCTCCAGAACACTGAAGCTTTCTTT. Its translation is CASSLRDLQNTEAFF.

The chain joins TRBV4-2 to TRBJ2-3; D is ambiguous. V lost 2 bases and J lost 2, with 5 bases in between. The CDR3 has 13 amino acids. Per germline, CDR1 LGHNA and CDR2 YNFKEQ. The CDR3 region is CASSQMHTDTQYF. For the CDR3, the DNA is TGTGCCAGCAGCCAAATGCACACAGATACGCAGTATTTT.

This clone was recorded only once. In nucleotides, the CDR3 is TGTGCCAGCAGCTTATTTCAGGGTAACACTGAAGCTTTCTTT. Its translation is CASSLFQGNTEAFF. This rearrangement joins TRBV5-6 to TRBJ1-1; possibly TRBD1 for D (5 bases). With 2 bases removed from V and 2 bases from J, the gap between germline ends came to 10 bases. The CDR3 has 14 residues. Per germline, CDR1 SGHDT and CDR2 YYEEEE.

CDR3 bases: TGTGCCAGCAGTAAAAGATTCCGGGAAGATGAAAAACTGTTTTTT. Protein product: CASSKRFREDEKLFF. The chain recombines TRBV6-5 with TRBJ1-4; D is unclear. V was cut by 5 bases and J by 6 bases, with 16 bases left in between. Looked up from germline, CDR1 is MNHEY and CDR2 is SVGAGI. This CDR3 has 15 residues.

The chain is built from TRBV4-1 and TRBJ2-1; 10 nucleotides agree with TRBD2. Germline CDR1 MGHRA, CDR2 YSYEKL. The CDR3 is 17 residues long. With V trimmed by 5 bases and J by 9 bases, 16 bases remained unmatched. In DNA form, the CDR3 reads TGCGCCAGCAGCGTAGCCGGGACTAGCGTTCCGGGGGGTGAGCAGTTCTTC. Translation gives CASSVAGTSVPGGEQFF.

As regards this clone: The sample carries other DNA sequences with the same CDR3. The chain's CDR3 is CASRQSNQPQHF. The CDR3 DNA is TGTGCCAGCAGACAGAGCAATCAGCCCCAGCATTTT. The gene calls are TRBV28 and TRBJ1-5, with unresolved D. The V gene lost 6 bases and the J gene lost 1 base, with 4 bases spanning the gap. The CDR3 is 12 amino acids. The germline CDR1 and CDR2 sequences are MDHEN and SYDVKM.